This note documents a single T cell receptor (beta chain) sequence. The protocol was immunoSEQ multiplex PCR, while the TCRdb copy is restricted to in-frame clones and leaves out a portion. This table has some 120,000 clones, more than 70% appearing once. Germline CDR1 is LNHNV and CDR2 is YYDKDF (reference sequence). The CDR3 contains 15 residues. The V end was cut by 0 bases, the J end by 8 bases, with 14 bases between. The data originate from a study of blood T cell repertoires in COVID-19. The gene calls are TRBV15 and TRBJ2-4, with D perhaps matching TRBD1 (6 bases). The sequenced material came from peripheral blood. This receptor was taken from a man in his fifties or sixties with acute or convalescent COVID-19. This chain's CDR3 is CATSRDRDTGHIQYF. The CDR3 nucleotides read TGTGCCACCAGCAGAGACCGGGACACTGGGCACATTCAGTACTTC.